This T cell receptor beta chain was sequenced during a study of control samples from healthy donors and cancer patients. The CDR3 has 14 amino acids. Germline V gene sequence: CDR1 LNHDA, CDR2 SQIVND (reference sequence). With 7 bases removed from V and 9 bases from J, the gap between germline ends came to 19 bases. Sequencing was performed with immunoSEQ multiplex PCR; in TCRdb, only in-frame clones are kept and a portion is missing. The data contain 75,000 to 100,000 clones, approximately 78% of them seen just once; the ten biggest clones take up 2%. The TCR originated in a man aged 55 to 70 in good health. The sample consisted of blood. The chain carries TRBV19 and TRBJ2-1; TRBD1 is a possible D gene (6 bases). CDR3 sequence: CASNLLQGLGEQFF. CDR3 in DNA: TGTGCCAGTAATCTACTCCAGGGGCTTGGTGAGCAGTTCTTC.